This T cell receptor beta chain was captured by sequencing in a study of response to subunit inactivated influenza vaccine. Germline CDR1 SQVTM, CDR2 ANQGSEA. The CDR3 extends over 15 amino acids. Trimming pared 0 bases from V and 4 bases from J, leaving 15 bases between. Comment on this clonotype: Antigen specificity is unknown.

Whole-study results and caveats: Few additional T cells are recruited per seasonal influenza vaccination, authors suggested.

TCRdb re-called the RT-PCR reads with MiXCR, one entry per CDR3 protein. The sample shows around 200,000 distinct CDR3 sequences, 7.5% to 10% of them seen only once. The source is a man over 45 who received an inactivated influenza vaccine. The starting material was non-naive T cells sorted from PBMCs, obtained on the day of vaccination. The rearrangement uses TRBV29-1 and TRBJ1-2, with a weak D call TRBD1 (6 bases). The CDR3 bases are TGCAGCGTTGAAGACGTACAGGGTCTTGGCTATGGCTACACCTTC. Its protein product is CSVEDVQGLGYGYTF.